Listed here are 12 T cell receptor beta chains from one sample, sequenced in a study of blood T cell repertoires in COVID-19. Repertoires were generated with immunoSEQ multiplex PCR, while TCRdb's copy carries only in-frame clones and drops some. The sample lists roughly 240,000 clones, about 82% occurring once. The sample consisted of PBMCs or T cells enriched from blood (not recorded which). The source of these receptors is a woman aged 45-59 years who had recovered from COVID-19.

This clone was seen a single time. V and J are TRBV30 and TRBJ1-4; maybe TRBD1 (6 bases). This CDR3 is built from 15 residues. Germline V gene sequence: CDR1 GTSNPN, CDR2 SVGIG (reference sequence). The V and J ends lost 2 bases and 5 bases respectively, with 15 bases between them. The CDR3 coding sequence is TGTGCCTGGAGTAAAACAGGGCGAGGGAATGAAAAACTGTTTTTT. Protein product: CAWSKTGRGNEKLFF.

This sequence joins TRBV7-8 and TRBJ1-2, with a possible D match to TRBD1 (6 bases). The CDR3 consists of 14 residues. V lost 5 bases and J lost 1, with 11 bases in between. Germline V lookup: CDR1 SGHVS, CDR2 FQNEAQ. The CDR3 protein is CASSGGRINYGYTF. In nucleotides, the CDR3 is TGTGCCAGCAGCGGGGGCAGAATTAACTATGGCTACACCTTC.

The chain joins TRBV7-2 to TRBJ1-5, with D unresolved. The length of the CDR3 is 13 residues. The germline V gene encodes CDR1 SGHTA and CDR2 FQGNSA. Trimming shortened V by 5 bases and J by 0 bases, and 5 bases separated the two germline ends. CDR3 coding DNA: TGTGCCAGCAGCACGGTTAGCAATCAGCCCCAGCATTTT. It translates to CASSTVSNQPQHF.

The chain combines TRBV29-1 with TRBJ1-1; 11 nucleotides match TRBD1. J was trimmed by 4 bases and V by 6 bases; bases with no gene match: 10. This CDR3 region has 15 residues. Germline values: CDR1 SQVTM, CDR2 ANQGSEA. Here the CDR3 reads CSVTGTGGFGTEAFF. The CDR3 bases are TGCAGCGTGACCGGGACAGGGGGTTTTGGCACTGAAGCTTTCTTT. The entire variable domain, with the rest obtained from reference TRBV29-1 and TRBJ1-1, is as follows: SAVISQKPSRDICQRGTSLTIQCQVDSQVTMMFWYRQQPGQSLTLIATANQGSEATYESGFVIDKFPISRPNLTFSTLTVSNMSPEDSSIYLCSVTGTGGFGTEAFFGQGTRLTVV.

In this sample, this clone turned up a few times. The chain combines TRBV28 with TRBJ2-3; 8 nucleotides agree with TRBD2. Germline-derived CDR1 and CDR2 are MDHEN and SYDVKM. V was pared by 5 bases and J by 5 bases, with 9 bases of the junction left unmatched. The CDR3 has 15 residues. The CDR3 region is CASSPISGIIDTQYF. The DNA of the CDR3 is TGTGCCAGCAGTCCTATTAGCGGGATCATAGATACGCAGTATTTT.

The genes are TRBV6-5 and TRBJ1-4; D ambiguous. Germline V lookup: CDR1 MNHEY, CDR2 SVGAGI. V was pared by 8 bases and J by 4 bases, with 14 bases between. There are 14 residues in the CDR3. CDR3 sequence (DNA): TGTGCCAGCGCCACCTCCGAACTTAATGAAAAACTGTTTTTT. Translation gives CASATSELNEKLFF.

The chain has TRBV27 and TRBJ1-5; D gene unclear. CDR3 length: 16 residues. The germline gives CDR1 MNHEY, CDR2 SMNVEV (reference sequence). Trimming took off 2 bases at V and 1 base at J, with 12 bases between the two ends. CDR3 residues: CASSLGRVQSNQPQHF. CDR3 in DNA: TGTGCCAGCAGTTTAGGGAGGGTACAGAGCAATCAGCCCCAGCATTTT.

The chain couples TRBV28 to TRBJ2-1, with TRBD2 identical over 7 bases. This CDR3 contains 17 residues. V lost 4 bases, J lost 9 bases, and 18 bases stayed unmatched. CDR1 MDHEN and CDR2 SYDVKM come from the germline V gene. CDR3 bases: TGTGCCAGCAGTTCACTCCTCCCTGGCGGGAGTCGGGGTGAGCAGTTCTTC. This sequence encodes CASSSLLPGGSRGEQFF.

V gene TRBV28 combines with J gene TRBJ1-5, with 8 bases aligning to TRBD1. V shed 6 bases, J shed 1 base, and the junction held 5 bases outside the gene matches. The CDR3 length is 15 residues. Germline CDR1 MDHEN, CDR2 SYDVKM. CDR3 protein: CASRLTGESNQPQHF. The CDR3 nucleotides are TGTGCCAGCAGATTGACAGGGGAAAGCAATCAGCCCCAGCATTTT.

This chain connects TRBV6-2 or TRBV6-3 to TRBJ2-1; D remains ambiguous. The germline CDR1 and CDR2 sequences are MNHEY and SVGEGT. The V and J ends lost 2 bases and 10 bases respectively, with 9 bases between them. There are 12 residues in the CDR3. CDR3: CASSYRTWEQFF. As DNA, the CDR3 is TGTGCCAGCAGTTACCGAACATGGGAGCAGTTCTTC.

This chain uses TRBV11-3 with TRBJ1-6; TRBD1 might be the D (5 bases). Trimming took 2 bases from V and 8 from J, leaving 16 bases between them. The CDR3 is 16 amino acids. The germline CDR1 and CDR2 sequences are SGHNT and YENEEA. The CDR3 region is CASSLWGDSVDSPLHF. CDR3 in DNA: TGTGCCAGCAGCTTATGGGGGGACTCGGTGGATTCACCCCTCCACTTT.

The V gene is TRBV15, the J gene TRBJ1-2; no clear D. Germline CDR1 is LNHNV and CDR2 is YYDKDF (reference sequence). This CDR3 region has 14 residues. The ends were cut back, 3 bases at V and 3 bases at J, with 11 bases in the middle. This CDR3 reads CATSSGVMDYGYTF. The CDR3 bases are TGTGCCACCAGCAGCGGGGTGATGGACTATGGCTACACCTTC.